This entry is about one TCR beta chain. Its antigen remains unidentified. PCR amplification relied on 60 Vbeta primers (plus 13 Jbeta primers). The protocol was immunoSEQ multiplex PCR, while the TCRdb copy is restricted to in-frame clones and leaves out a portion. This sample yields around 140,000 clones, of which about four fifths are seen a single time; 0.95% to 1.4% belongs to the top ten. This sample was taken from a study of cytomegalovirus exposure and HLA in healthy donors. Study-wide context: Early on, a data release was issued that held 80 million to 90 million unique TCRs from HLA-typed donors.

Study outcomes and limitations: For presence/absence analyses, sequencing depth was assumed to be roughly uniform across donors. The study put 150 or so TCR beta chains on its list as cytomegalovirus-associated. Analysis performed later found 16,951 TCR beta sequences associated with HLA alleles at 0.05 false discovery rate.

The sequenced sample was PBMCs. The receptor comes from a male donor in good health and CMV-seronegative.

CDR3: CASSGQGNTGELFF. CDR3 nucleotides: TGCGCCAGCAGCGGACAGGGCAACACCGGGGAGCTGTTTTTT. The J gene is TRBJ2-2, the V gene TRBV5-1; 8 positions agree with TRBD1. There are 14 residues in the CDR3. V dropped 4 bases and J dropped 2; count of bases not matched to a gene: 1. Per the germline V gene, CDR1 is SGHRS and CDR2 is YFSETQ.